Included here is one TCR beta chain sequence, with context. The record originates from a study of T cell responses to AZD1222 COVID-19 vaccine. Libraries were prepared by immunoSEQ multiplex PCR; TCRdb keeps only in-frame clonotypes and omits some of them. The table has under 55,000 clones, about 86% seen once; the top ten hold approximately 10%. The V end lost 6 bases, the J end lost 4 bases, and 15 bases lay between the germline ends. Germline V gene data show CDR1 as MNHNY and CDR2 as SVGAGI (reference sequence). This CDR3 is built from 14 residues. Specimen: peripheral blood, collected on day 0 of AZD1222 vaccination. The rearrangement joins TRBV6-6 to TRBJ1-1, with a weak D call TRBD1 (6 bases). This clonotype was obtained from an adult in good health. The CDR3: CASRPQGLFTEAFF. For the CDR3, the DNA is TGTGCCAGCAGACCACAGGGCCTGTTCACTGAAGCTTTCTTT.